Listed here are 20 T cell receptor beta chains from one sample, sequenced in a study of control samples from healthy donors and cancer patients. The method was immunoSEQ multiplex PCR; TCRdb's version includes in-frame clones alone and lacks a portion of them. The sample includes 100,000 to 150,000 clones, approximately 90% of them seen just once. Sequencing was performed on blood. The origin of the receptors is a man aged 18 to 30 in good health.

This clone has a count of ten or more. The chain has TRBV10-3 and TRBJ1-1; D gene uncertain. Germline CDR1 and CDR2: ENHRY and SYGVKD. CDR3 length: 13 residues. Between the trimmed V and J ends, which lost 2 bases and 11 bases, there was a span of 15 bases. The CDR3 spells CAISEGEEDTAFF. CDR3 DNA: TGTGCCATCAGTGAGGGGGAGGAGGATACCGCTTTCTTT.

The chain employs TRBV7-3 and TRBJ1-5; D call uncertain. The CDR3 sequence is 13 residues long. Deletions cut 4 bases from V and 5 bases from J, with 9 bases between. CDR1 and CDR2 (germline): SGHTA, FQGTGA. CDR3 bases: TGTGCCAGCAGCTCTGGACCCGATCAGCCCCAGCATTTT. This translates into CASSSGPDQPQHF.

V usage is TRBV27 and J usage is TRBJ1-1, with D unclear. The CDR3 consists of 13 residues. Trimming removed 2 bases at V and 1 base at J, with 5 bases between. Germline CDR1 reads MNHEY; CDR2 reads SMNVEV (reference sequence). This CDR3 is CASSLNRNTEAFF. In nucleotides, the CDR3 is TGTGCCAGCAGTTTAAACAGGAACACTGAAGCTTTCTTT.

This chain links TRBV27 with TRBJ1-2; D uncertain. V was pared by 2 bases and J by 6 bases, with 10 bases between. Germline CDR1 and CDR2: MNHEY and SMNVEV (reference sequence). There are 13 residues in the CDR3. CDR3 nucleotides: TGTGCCAGCAGTTTAAGGCCTCCCGATGGCTACACCTTC. Protein: CASSLRPPDGYTF.

The CDR3 region has the DNA TGTGCCACCAGCAGAGGGGGGTCCTCCTACGAGCAGTACTTC. Translating gives CATSRGGSSYEQYF. The chain joins TRBV15 to TRBJ2-7; D may be TRBD1 or TRBD2 (5 bases each). The V end lost 1 base, the J end lost 0 bases, and 7 bases lay between the germline ends. This CDR3 is built from 14 residues. Per germline, CDR1 LNHNV and CDR2 YYDKDF (reference sequence).

The rearrangement uses TRBV5-1 and TRBJ2-5; D gene unclear. CDR1 is SGHRS, CDR2 YFSETQ, per germline. V lost 0 bases, J lost 1 base, and 7 bases lay in between. The CDR3 is 14 amino acids. This chain's CDR3 is CASSLVSTQETQYF. The CDR3 DNA reads TGCGCCAGCAGCTTGGTTTCAACCCAAGAGACCCAGTACTTC.

The chain is built from TRBV3-1 (or the pseudogene TRBV3-2) and TRBJ2-5; 10 bases line up with TRBD2. With 1 base clipped from V and 7 bases from J, the junction kept 9 bases outside the gene matches. Germline values: CDR1 LGHDT, CDR2 YNNKEL (reference sequence). This CDR3 has 16 residues. The CDR3: CASSQGLASGGGTQYF. The CDR3 region has the DNA TGTGCCAGCAGCCAAGGTTTGGCTAGCGGGGGAGGGACCCAGTACTTC.

The V gene is TRBV7-7, the J gene TRBJ2-2, with no clear D. Germline V gene data show CDR1 as SSHAT and CDR2 as FNYEAQ (reference sequence). This CDR3 is built from 12 residues. The germline V and J ends were trimmed by 5 bases and 5 bases, with 6 bases remaining between them. CDR3 coding DNA: TGTGCCAGCAGCGCCGGTACCGGGGAGCTGTTTTTT. Translation: CASSAGTGELFF.

V gene TRBV7-9 combines with J gene TRBJ1-5, with D possibly being TRBD1 (6 bases). V dropped 1 base and J dropped 5 bases, with 9 bases sitting between them. Germline assignment: CDR1 SEHNR and CDR2 FQNEAQ (reference sequence). The CDR3 sequence is 14 residues long. The CDR3 reads CASSLGRGDQPQHF. Here the CDR3 DNA reads TGTGCCAGCAGCTTAGGGAGGGGGGATCAGCCCCAGCATTTT.

The V call is TRBV25-1, the J call TRBJ1-6, with TRBD1 matching over 7 bases. V trimming: 4 bases; J trimming: 0 bases; junction bases outside the gene matches: 3. This CDR3 region has 16 residues. Per germline, CDR1 MGHDK and CDR2 SYGVNS. The CDR3 nucleotides read TGTGCCAGCAGTGTCTCAGGGGGCTCCTATAATTCACCCCTCCACTTT. Amino acid sequence: CASSVSGGSYNSPLHF.

CDR3 region: CASSSSGGASTGELFF. In DNA form, the CDR3 reads TGTGCCAGCAGCTCCAGCGGGGGGGCGTCCACCGGGGAGCTGTTTTTT. The chain uses TRBV11-2 and TRBJ2-2; 10 bases match TRBD2. The CDR3 totals 16 residues. The V segment lost 4 bases and the J segment 4 bases; nucleotides outside the gene matches: 6. Germline CDR1 SGHAT, CDR2 FQNNGV. Supplemented by reference TRBV11-2 and TRBJ2-2, the full variable domain reads EAGVAQSPRYKIIEKRQSVAFWCNPISGHATLYWYQQILGQGPKLLIQFQNNGVVDDSQLPKDRFSAERLKGVDSTLKIQPAKLEDSAVYLCASSSSGGASTGELFFGEGSRLTVL.

The J gene is TRBJ2-1, the V gene TRBV7-9; 7 bases are a match to TRBD2. This CDR3 spans 16 amino acids. CDR1 and CDR2 (germline): SEHNR, FQNEAQ (reference sequence). With 0 bases clipped from V and 3 bases from J, the junction kept 5 bases outside the gene matches. In DNA form, the CDR3 reads TGTGCCAGCAGCTTAGCAAGCGGGGTAAACTACAATGAGCAGTTCTTC. This encodes CASSLASGVNYNEQFF.

This chain joins TRBV7-9 and TRBJ2-7; maybe TRBD1 (6 bases). V lost 5 bases to trimming and J lost 6 bases, with 17 bases between them. This CDR3 contains 14 residues. In germline, CDR1 is SEHNR, CDR2 FQNEAQ (reference sequence). The CDR3 DNA follows: TGTGCCAGCAGCCCCGCCGCTACAGGGTTCGAGCAGTACTTC. Its translation: CASSPAATGFEQYF.

This chain joins TRBV4-1 and TRBJ2-7, with TRBD2 matching 11 bases. Per the germline V gene, CDR1 is MGHRA and CDR2 is YSYEKL. This CDR3 has 17 amino acids. J gave up 4 bases and V 3 bases, and 11 bases lay outside the gene matches. CDR3 in amino acids: CASSQAASGGLRYEQYF. Here the CDR3 DNA reads TGCGCCAGCAGCCAGGCCGCTAGCGGGGGGCTCCGTTACGAGCAGTACTTC.

This CDR3 is CASSLSDAASYEQYF. The DNA of the CDR3 is TGTGCCAGCAGTTTATCGGACGCCGCCTCCTACGAGCAGTACTTC. The genes are TRBV27 and TRBJ2-7, with unresolved D. The V gene lost 0 bases and the J gene lost 0 bases, with 9 bases spanning the gap. Germline CDR1 MNHEY, CDR2 SMNVEV (reference sequence). This CDR3 has 15 amino acids.

This sequence joins TRBV18 and TRBJ2-2, with 7 bases matching TRBD1. CDR1 and CDR2 (germline): KGHSH, LQKENI. V trimming: 3 bases; J trimming: 5 bases; junction bases outside the gene matches: 6. This CDR3 comprises 15 residues. CDR3 sequence (DNA): TGTGCCAGCTCACCGACAGGGAACCCGACCGGGGAGCTGTTTTTT. Amino acids: CASSPTGNPTGELFF.

The genes are TRBV9 and TRBJ1-2; 8 bases align to TRBD1. CDR1 is SGDLS, CDR2 YYNGEE, per germline. V trimming: 4 bases; J trimming: 8 bases; junction bases outside the gene matches: 7. This CDR3 spans 13 amino acids. DNA for the CDR3: TGTGCCAGCAGCCTTCAGGGGGCCGGGGGCTACACCTTC. Translation: CASSLQGAGGYTF.

This chain links TRBV30 with TRBJ2-5; 7 nucleotides align to TRBD1. Per germline, CDR1 GTSNPN and CDR2 SVGIG (reference sequence). V lost 7 bases, J lost 1 base, and 6 bases stayed unmatched. The CDR3 totals 13 residues. The CDR3 here is CASQGLFQETQYF. The CDR3 DNA follows: TGTGCCTCACAGGGGTTATTCCAAGAGACCCAGTACTTC.

The V and J genes are TRBV11-2 and TRBJ2-7; maybe TRBD1 (6 bases). CDR3 length equals 17 residues. V dropped 0 bases and J dropped 3 bases, with 18 bases sitting between them. Germline lookup yields CDR1 SGHAT and CDR2 FQNNGV. The CDR3 loop reads CASSLDNGTPILYEQYF. The CDR3 coding sequence is TGTGCCAGCAGCTTAGATAACGGGACACCTATACTCTACGAGCAGTACTTC.

On this clone itself: The sample carries other DNA sequences with the same CDR3. The rearrangement joins TRBV5-1 to TRBJ1-4; D remains ambiguous. The V gene's germline CDR1 is SGHRS and CDR2 YFSETQ. Trimming took off 4 bases at V and 0 bases at J, with 7 bases between the two ends. The CDR3 is 14 amino acids. The CDR3 loop is CASSLSATNEKLFF. CDR3 in DNA: TGCGCCAGCAGCCTGTCGGCAACTAATGAAAAACTGTTTTTT. Variable domain in full (rest from reference TRBV5-1 and TRBJ1-4): KAGVTQTPRYLIKTRGQQVTLSCSPISGHRSVSWYQQTPGQGLQFLFEYFSETQRNKGNFPGRFSGRQFSNSRSEMNVSTLELGDSALYLCASSLSATNEKLFFGSGTQLSVL.